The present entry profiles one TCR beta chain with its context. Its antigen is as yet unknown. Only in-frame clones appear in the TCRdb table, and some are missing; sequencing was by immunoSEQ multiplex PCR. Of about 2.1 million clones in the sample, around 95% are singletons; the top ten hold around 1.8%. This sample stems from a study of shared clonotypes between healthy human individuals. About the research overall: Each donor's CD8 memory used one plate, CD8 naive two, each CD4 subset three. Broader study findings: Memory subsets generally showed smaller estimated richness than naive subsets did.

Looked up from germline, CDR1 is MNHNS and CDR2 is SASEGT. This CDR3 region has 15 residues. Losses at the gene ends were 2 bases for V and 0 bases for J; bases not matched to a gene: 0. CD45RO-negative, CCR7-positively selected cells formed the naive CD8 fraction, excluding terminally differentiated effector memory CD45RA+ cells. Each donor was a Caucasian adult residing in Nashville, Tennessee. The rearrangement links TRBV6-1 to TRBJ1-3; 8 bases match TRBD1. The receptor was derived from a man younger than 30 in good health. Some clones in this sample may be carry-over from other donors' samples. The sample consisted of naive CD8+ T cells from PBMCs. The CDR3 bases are TGTGCCAGCAGTGAAACAGGGGGCTCTGGAAACACCATATATTTT. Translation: CASSETGGSGNTIYF.